Presented here are 28 T cell receptor beta chains from one specimen sequenced in a study of T cells in Graves' hyperthyroidism and ophthalmopathy. Regions amplified from RNA transcripts were the TCR beta CDR3 regions. First-round RT-PCR with HTBI primers amplified the TCR CDR3 region. Each CDR3 protein is one row after TCRdb ran MiXCR on the multiplex PCR reads. The sample has fewer than 650,000 distinct CDR3 sequences; 40% to 55% are singletons. Sequenced input: peripheral blood or thyroid tissue (not recorded which). Every receptor here comes from an adult woman with Graves' disease, either hyperthyroidism or ophthalmopathy (not recorded which).

This clonotype was counted a few times. The chain has TRBV6-5 and TRBJ2-7; D is ambiguous. CDR3 size: 13 residues. V dropped 7 bases and J dropped 6 bases, with 16 bases sitting between them. Germline CDR1 reads MNHEY; CDR2 reads SVGAGI. Here the CDR3 reads CASTYWSGGEQYF. In DNA form, the CDR3 reads TGTGCCAGCACCTACTGGTCGGGTGGCGAGCAGTACTTC.

This clonotype was seen only a few times. This chain uses TRBV29-1 with TRBJ1-5; a possible D gene is TRBD1 (5 bases). CDR1 is SQVTM, CDR2 ANQGSEA, per germline. The ends were cut back, 5 bases at V and 8 bases at J, with 16 bases in the middle. The CDR3 is made up of 13 amino acids. The CDR3 region has the DNA TGCAGCGTTACTCGGGGGGTTTCGGAGCCCCAGCATTTT. This codes for CSVTRGVSEPQHF.

This rearrangement joins TRBV5-1 to TRBJ1-6, with 7 bases matching TRBD1. J lost 7 bases, V lost 4 bases, and 11 bases had no gene match. The CDR3 runs to 16 residues. The germline V gene encodes CDR1 SGHRS and CDR2 YFSETQ. CDR3 DNA: TGCGCCAGCAGCCAAATAACCGGGACAGAAAATTCACCCCTCCACTTT. This codes for CASSQITGTENSPLHF. The complete variable domain, with remaining parts taken from reference TRBV5-1 and TRBJ1-6, reads KAGVTQTPRYLIKTRGQQVTLSCSPISGHRSVSWYQQTPGQGLQFLFEYFSETQRNKGNFPGRFSGRQFSNSRSEMNVSTLELGDSALYLCASSQITGTENSPLHFGNGTRLTVT.

This clonotype was counted between two and nine times. The chain couples TRBV10-3 to TRBJ2-1; D remains ambiguous. V lost 0 bases and J lost 2, with 8 bases in between. From germline, CDR1 is ENHRY and CDR2 SYGVKD. The CDR3 has 15 amino acids. CDR3 residues: CAISESQSAYNEQFF. CDR3 DNA: TGTGCCATCAGTGAGTCGCAGTCCGCCTACAATGAGCAGTTCTTC.

A few counts support this clonotype. The chain couples TRBV14 to TRBJ1-3; 7 bases fit TRBD1. The CDR3 extends over 13 amino acids. Trimming at V came to 5 bases and at J to 8 bases, leaving 6 bases not matched to a gene. Germline values: CDR1 SGHDN, CDR2 FVKESK. In nucleotides, the CDR3 is TGTGCCAGCAGCAGACAGGGTGCGGACACCATATATTTT. It codes for CASSRQGADTIYF.

Comment on this clonotype: No conserved phenylalanine or tryptophan is present at the end of the CDR3, so a read error is the likely explanation. The DNA is omitted, as the CDR3 cannot be located on it reliably, and the CDR3 follows TCRdb's listing. This chain joins TRBV11-3 and TRBJ1-5; the D call of TRBD1 is as the table states it, not checked on the DNA. The CDR3 spans 15 amino acids, including both terminal residues. Germline lookup yields CDR1 SGHNT and CDR2 YENEEA. CDR3 amino acids: CASSLVGNSNQPRPR.

The V and J genes are TRBV10-3 and TRBJ2-5; TRBD1 might be the D (6 bases). Trimming took 10 bases from V and 7 from J, leaving 28 bases between them. The CDR3 is 16 residues long. CDR1 is ENHRY and CDR2 is SYGVKD in the germline V gene. The CDR3 sequence: CASSTIGARGLGTQYF. CDR3 nucleotide sequence: TGTGCCAGCAGCACCATCGGGGCCAGGGGCCTGGGGACCCAGTACTTC.

In the case of this clonotype: Given a much more abundant clone one base away, this may be a read error. V usage is TRBV3-1 and J usage is TRBJ1-6; D unresolved. Germline V gene data show CDR1 as LGHDT and CDR2 as YNNKEL (reference sequence). CDR3 length: 14 amino acids. In nucleotides, the CDR3 is TGTGCCAGCAGCCAAGCACTGGCCGGTTCACACCTCCACTTT. It translates to CASSQALAGSHLHF.

This clonotype was detected many times. The gene calls are TRBV29-1 and TRBJ2-2, with D possibly being TRBD1 or TRBD2 (5 bases each). Trimming took off 4 bases at V and 5 bases at J, with 14 bases between the two ends. The CDR3 totals 14 residues. Germline lookup yields CDR1 SQVTM and CDR2 ANQGSEA. As DNA, the CDR3 is TGCAGCGTTGGGCAAGGGACGGGTACCGGGGAGCTGTTTTTT. It codes for CSVGQGTGTGELFF.

Notes on this clonotype: One junction end disagrees with the germline gene, perhaps due to a read error. The V gene is TRBV25-1, the J gene TRBJ1-2, with TRBD1 matching 7 bases. CDR1 MGHDK and CDR2 SYGVNS come from the germline V gene. The CDR3 consists of 14 residues. This CDR3 reads CTSSRDSPNYGYTF. Here the CDR3 DNA reads TGTACCAGCAGCCGGGACAGTCCTAACTATGGCTACACCTTC.

The chain combines TRBV2 with TRBJ1-5, with D possibly matching TRBD1 (5 bases). Germline-derived CDR1 and CDR2 are SNHLY and FYNNEI. The CDR3 has 16 amino acids. V was clipped by 8 bases and J by 4 bases, with 21 bases between them. DNA for the CDR3: TGTGCCAGCGGGTGGGGCGGCGGGTATCGGAATCAGCCCCAGCATTTT. It codes for CASGWGGGYRNQPQHF.

This sequence joins TRBV10-3 and TRBJ2-7, with D possibly being TRBD1 (7 bases). V was shortened by 1 base and J by 0 bases, with 13 bases between the two germline ends. The germline gives CDR1 ENHRY, CDR2 SYGVKD. There are 16 residues in the CDR3. The CDR3 here is CAISEFSRGASYEQYF. The DNA of the CDR3 is TGTGCCATCAGTGAGTTCTCCAGGGGGGCCTCCTACGAGCAGTACTTC.

As DNA, the CDR3 is TGTGCCAGTAGCCCCGAGGGGAACACCGGGATCCGCAATCAGCCCCAGCATTTT. Protein: CASSPEGNTGIRNQPQHF. This sequence joins TRBV19 and TRBJ1-5; weak D call: TRBD1 (5 bases). Trimming left V 6 bases short and J 2 bases short, with 23 bases between. The CDR3 extends over 18 amino acids. Germline lookup yields CDR1 LNHDA and CDR2 SQIVND (reference sequence).

This clonotype was observed a few times. Written as DNA, the CDR3 is TGTGCCAGTAGTATTAGCTCGTTGAGGGCTGAAGCTTTCTTT. Protein sequence: CASSISSLRAEAFF. The chain employs TRBV19 and TRBJ1-1; D gene ambiguous. The germline V gene encodes CDR1 LNHDA and CDR2 SQIVND (reference sequence). The V gene lost 3 bases and the J gene lost 6 bases, with 14 bases spanning the gap. This CDR3 is built from 14 residues.

This clonotype was detected only once. At one end, the junction sequence differs from germline, possibly due to a read error. This rearrangement joins TRBV7-7 to TRBJ1-1, with D unresolved. The CDR3 runs 12 residues. CDR1 and CDR2 from the germline V gene are SSHAT and FNYEAQ (reference sequence). In DNA form, the CDR3 reads TGTGCTAGCAGGACCGGTTACACTGAAGCTTTCTTT. Its translation: CASRTGYTEAFF.

The chain combines TRBV29-1 with TRBJ2-5, with TRBD1 identical over 7 bases. With 4 bases clipped from V and 4 bases from J, the junction kept 6 bases outside the gene matches. CDR1 and CDR2 from the germline V gene are SQVTM and ANQGSEA. This CDR3 contains 13 residues. The CDR3 bases are TGCAGCGTTGTCCTGACAGGGCGAGAGACCCAGTACTTC. Protein sequence: CSVVLTGRETQYF.

This clonotype was found a few times. The chain links TRBV7-9 to TRBJ1-2; D not resolved. Germline CDR1 and CDR2: SEHNR and FQNEAQ (reference sequence). The CDR3 is 12 amino acids. Trimming shortened V by 9 bases and J by 9 bases, and 17 bases separated the two germline ends. The CDR3 spells CASREGYGSYTF. As DNA, the CDR3 is TGTGCCAGTAGGGAGGGATATGGGAGCTACACCTTC.

V gene TRBV7-2 combines with J gene TRBJ2-5; tentatively, D is TRBD2 (6 bases). The CDR3 consists of 16 residues. Trimming removed 7 bases at V and 4 bases at J, with 22 bases between. Germline assignment: CDR1 SGHTA and CDR2 FQGNSA. The CDR3 sequence is CASTAGTAPYGETQYF. CDR3 DNA sequence: TGTGCCAGCACCGCAGGGACTGCACCATATGGAGAGACCCAGTACTTC.

The J gene is TRBJ2-5, the V gene TRBV19; 7 bases align to TRBD2. The CDR3 runs to 18 residues. V gave up 10 bases and J gave up 5 bases; unmatched junction bases: 25. Germline-derived CDR1 and CDR2 are LNHDA and SQIVND (reference sequence). The CDR3 DNA sequence: TGTGCCACTCAGTCCTCGGCGGGTTCTAGCGGCATGAGGGAGACCCAGTACTTC. This translates into CATQSSAGSSGMRETQYF.

Ten or more counts support this clonotype. The rearrangement joins TRBV7-8 to TRBJ2-7; a possible D gene is TRBD2 (6 bases). The V end was cut by 0 bases, the J end by 5 bases, with 11 bases between. The CDR3 has 14 amino acids. CDR1 and CDR2 from the germline V gene are SGHVS and FQNEAQ. CDR3: CASSLALGRNEQYF. CDR3 DNA: TGTGCCAGCAGCTTAGCTCTCGGGAGAAACGAGCAGTACTTC.

This clonotype was counted a few times. The chain links TRBV5-1 to TRBJ2-2, with 9 positions matching TRBD1. The CDR3 is 18 residues long. Germline V gene lookup returns CDR1 SGHRS and CDR2 YFSETQ. V lost 4 bases to trimming and J lost 3 bases; unmatched junction nucleotides: 13. The CDR3 DNA is TGCGCCAGCAGCCGACAAACTTCACAGGGGGCTTACACCGGGGAGCTGTTTTTT. Its translation: CASSRQTSQGAYTGELFF.

This clonotype was detected a few times. The gene calls are TRBV29-1 and TRBJ1-3, with 7 positions matching TRBD1. J was trimmed by 0 bases and V by 5 bases; bases with no gene match: 4. CDR1 is SQVTM, CDR2 ANQGSEA, per germline. The CDR3 spans 14 residues. CDR3 loop: CSVRDSSSGNTIYF. The CDR3 coding sequence is TGCAGCGTTCGGGACAGTAGCTCTGGAAACACCATATATTTT.

The chain recombines TRBV15 with TRBJ2-1, with TRBD2 matching over 9 bases. The CDR3 is 16 amino acids. Trimming at V came to 1 base and at J to 4 bases, leaving 5 bases not matched to a gene. The germline V gene encodes CDR1 LNHNV and CDR2 YYDKDF (reference sequence). The CDR3 loop reads CATSRGAGGLYNEQFF. CDR3 bases: TGTGCCACCAGCAGAGGAGCGGGAGGACTTTACAATGAGCAGTTCTTC.

At least ten counts were recorded for this clonotype. V gene TRBV24-1 combines with J gene TRBJ2-5, with TRBD1 matching 8 bases. The CDR3 sequence is 15 residues long. Germline-derived CDR1 and CDR2 are KGHDR and SFDVKD. Germline trimming cut 4 bases from V and 5 bases from J; bases unmatched to any gene: 8. The CDR3: CATSDPQGAGETQYF. CDR3 DNA sequence: TGTGCCACCAGTGACCCTCAGGGGGCGGGTGAGACCCAGTACTTC.

This clonotype was seen ten or more times. The rearrangement joins TRBV5-1 to TRBJ2-5, with D perhaps matching TRBD2 (6 bases). The CDR3 runs to 13 residues. V lost 4 bases and J lost 2, with 9 bases in between. Germline V lookup: CDR1 SGHRS, CDR2 YFSETQ. CDR3 region: CASSLAFQETQYF. The CDR3 DNA sequence: TGCGCCAGCAGCCTAGCGTTTCAAGAGACCCAGTACTTC. Full variable domain (rest looked up from reference TRBV5-1 and TRBJ2-5): KAGVTQTPRYLIKTRGQQVTLSCSPISGHRSVSWYQQTPGQGLQFLFEYFSETQRNKGNFPGRFSGRQFSNSRSEMNVSTLELGDSALYLCASSLAFQETQYFGPGTRLLVL.

The genes are TRBV29-1 and TRBJ1-2, with no clear D. The length of the CDR3 is 13 residues. Germline CDR1 is SQVTM and CDR2 is ANQGSEA. Trimming stripped 7 bases from V and 3 bases from J, with 15 bases between. The CDR3 DNA is TGCAGCGCGCCCCGGGCCGGTGACTATGGCTACACCTTC. Translated: CSAPRAGDYGYTF. The full variable domain, its missing parts supplied by reference TRBV29-1 and TRBJ1-2, is SAVISQKPSRDICQRGTSLTIQCQVDSQVTMMFWYRQQPGQSLTLIATANQGSEATYESGFVIDKFPISRPNLTFSTLTVSNMSPEDSSIYLCSAPRAGDYGYTFGSGTRLTVV.

This clonotype was recorded at least ten times. The chain is built from TRBV19 and TRBJ1-5; D gene ambiguous. CDR3 length: 13 amino acids. The ends were cut back, 7 bases at V and 6 bases at J, with 13 bases in the middle. The germline CDR1 and CDR2 sequences are LNHDA and SQIVND (reference sequence). The CDR3 spells CASTVGSIQPQHF. DNA for the CDR3: TGTGCCAGTACGGTCGGGAGTATTCAGCCCCAGCATTTT.

The table lists this clonotype with many counts. The chain recombines TRBV7-9 with TRBJ1-2, with D possibly being TRBD1 (6 bases). The CDR3 sequence is 18 residues long. Looked up from germline, CDR1 is SEHNR and CDR2 is FQNEAQ (reference sequence). With 2 bases removed from V and 5 bases from J, the gap between germline ends came to 24 bases. The CDR3 here is CASSLIRDIVPDRYGYTF. As DNA, the CDR3 is TGTGCCAGCAGCTTAATACGGGACATCGTCCCGGACAGATATGGCTACACCTTC.